Sequencing of this TCR beta chain was carried out in a study of shared clonotypes between healthy human individuals. Background on the study: Three plates each covered CD4 naive and memory; CD8 naive two, CD8 memory one. Whole-study findings and limits: Non-shared clonotypes had lower generation probabilities than those shared by all four donors.

In the case of this clone: Its antigen is still unknown.

All the donors were Caucasian adults who lived in Nashville, Tennessee. Germline loops: CDR1 GTSNPN, CDR2 SVGIG (reference sequence). V was pared by 2 bases and J by 0 bases, with 17 bases between. This CDR3 has 16 amino acids. The material for each subset, its genomic DNA, was split evenly across several immunoSEQ plates. Only in-frame clones appear in the TCRdb table, and some are missing; sequencing was by immunoSEQ multiplex PCR. The sample has under 2,500,000 clones; 95% are singletons. The sequence was obtained from a man aged 18 to 30 in good health. The sequencing input was naive CD4+ T cells sorted from blood. Subset meaning: CD45RA+ positively selected. The gene calls are TRBV30 and TRBJ2-7, with D perhaps assigned TRBD1 or TRBD2 (6 bases each). The CDR3: CAWSITGKRASYEQYF. In nucleotides, the CDR3 is TGTGCCTGGAGTATAACAGGGAAGCGGGCCTCCTACGAGCAGTACTTC.